Shown below are 17 T cell receptor beta chains from a single sample sequenced in a study of T cells in Graves' hyperthyroidism and ophthalmopathy. The CDR3 regions of TCR beta were amplified from RNA transcripts. Primed by the HTBI set, a first-round RT-PCR was run on the TCR CDR3. TCRdb fed the multiplex PCR reads into MiXCR, producing one record per CDR3 protein. The table records hundreds of thousands of distinct CDR3 sequences, approximately 13% of them present only once. The sample comprised blood. Receptor source: a woman aged 18-29 years with Graves' hyperthyroidism.

The chain carries TRBV9 and TRBJ2-1, with 8 bases identical to TRBD2. Germline V gene sequence: CDR1 SGDLS, CDR2 YYNGEE. The CDR3 contains 16 residues. With 4 bases clipped from V and 6 bases from J, the junction kept 12 bases outside the gene matches. CDR3 sequence: CASSPEGSGDINEQFF. For the CDR3, the DNA is TGTGCCAGCAGCCCCGAAGGTAGCGGGGATATCAATGAGCAGTTCTTC.

This clonotype was recorded many times. This chain uses TRBV19 with TRBJ1-1; D gene uncertain. Germline V gives CDR1 LNHDA, CDR2 SQIVND (reference sequence). V dropped 1 base and J dropped 5 bases, with 14 bases sitting between them. CDR3 length: 15 residues. The CDR3 protein is CASSIGGLGGTEAFF. In nucleotides, the CDR3 is TGTGCCAGTAGTATAGGCGGCTTGGGCGGAACTGAAGCTTTCTTT.

As concerns this clonotype: Germline is not matched at one junction end, which may reflect a read error. The chain links TRBV6-5 to TRBJ1-3; 9 positions agree with TRBD1. CDR1 is MNHEY, CDR2 SVGAGI, per germline. The CDR3 runs to 15 residues. In DNA, the CDR3 is TGTGCCAGCAGTTACTCGACAGGGGGGGCGGACACCAGATATTTT. It yields the protein CASSYSTGGADTRYF.

Only a few counts were recorded for this clonotype. The chain carries TRBV20-1 and TRBJ2-7, with D perhaps being TRBD1 or TRBD2 (5 bases each). The length of the CDR3 is 15 residues. From germline, CDR1 is DFQATT and CDR2 SNEGSKA (reference sequence). Trimming pared 0 bases from V and 3 bases from J, leaving 15 bases between. CDR3: CSARDSTGPDYEQYF. In nucleotides, the CDR3 is TGCAGTGCTAGAGATTCCACGGGACCCGACTACGAGCAGTACTTC.

This clonotype was detected once. This may stem from a read error, because a much larger clone lies one nucleotide away. The gene calls are TRBV27 and TRBJ1-6; TRBD1 matches 7 bases. CDR3 size: 15 residues. Per the germline V gene, CDR1 is MNHEY and CDR2 is SMNVEV (reference sequence). The DNA of the CDR3 is TGTGCCAGCAGCTACACAGGGGCCCTTGGATCACCCCCCCACTTT. As protein: CASSYTGALGSPPHF.

The table lists this clonotype with many counts. The V call is TRBV19, the J call TRBJ2-5; TRBD2 matches 13 bases. Germline lookup yields CDR1 LNHDA and CDR2 SQIVND (reference sequence). The junction had 18 bases not matched to a gene; V was cut back by 6 bases and J by 5 bases. The CDR3 is 19 residues long. The CDR3 DNA sequence: TGTGCCAGTAGCCCTATTGGGACTAGCGGGGTCAGATCGCGGGAGACCCAGTACTTC. Amino acids: CASSPIGTSGVRSRETQYF.

Ten or more counts support this clonotype. This chain uses TRBV12-3 or TRBV12-4 with TRBJ1-1; D may be TRBD1 (5 bases). With 6 bases removed from V and 2 bases from J, the gap between germline ends came to 7 bases. The CDR3 length is 12 residues. The CDR3 here is CASRWGNTEAFF. CDR3 bases: TGTGCCAGCAGATGGGGCAACACTGAAGCTTTCTTT.

The sample holds many counts of this clonotype. The V and J genes are TRBV6-2 or TRBV6-3 and TRBJ2-1, with 9 positions matching TRBD1. This CDR3 has 17 residues. Trimming cost V 6 bases and J 2 bases; bases outside gene matches: 11. CDR1 is MNHEY and CDR2 is SVGEGT in the germline V gene. CDR3 in amino acids: CASSQDDRGRTYNEQFF. The CDR3 bases are TGTGCCAGCAGCCAAGACGACAGGGGGAGAACCTACAATGAGCAGTTCTTC.

This clonotype has a count of ten or more. The chain recombines TRBV12-3 or TRBV12-4 with TRBJ1-1, with D possibly being TRBD1 (5 bases). Trimming took 7 bases from V and 7 from J, leaving 16 bases between them. The CDR3 totals 13 residues. CDR3 region: CASTLSGTDEAFF. CDR3 nucleotide sequence: TGTGCCAGCACCCTCTCCGGGACGGATGAAGCTTTCTTT.

This clonotype has a count of ten or more. This chain joins TRBV11-2 and TRBJ2-7; TRBD2 is a possible D gene (6 bases). The V end was cut by 5 bases, the J end by 2 bases, with 16 bases between. Germline CDR1 reads SGHAT; CDR2 reads FQNNGV. This CDR3 contains 15 residues. DNA of the CDR3: TGTGCCAGCAGCCAGGAGGCTAGCGCAACCTACGAGCAGTACTTC. Amino acids: CASSQEASATYEQYF.

This clonotype was detected many times. The chain recombines TRBV7-3 with TRBJ1-5; 7 positions match TRBD1. Germline lookup yields CDR1 SGHTA and CDR2 FQGTGA. The length of the CDR3 is 17 residues. V was clipped by 4 bases and J by 0 bases; unmatched bases: 9. The CDR3 sequence: CASSWRDRIYSNQPQHF. CDR3 DNA: TGTGCCAGCAGCTGGAGGGACAGAATATATAGCAATCAGCCCCAGCATTTT.

This clonotype was picked up many times. The rearrangement links TRBV27 to TRBJ2-3; a possible D gene is TRBD2 (6 bases). Per germline, CDR1 MNHEY and CDR2 SMNVEV (reference sequence). V was pared by 5 bases and J by 2 bases, with 26 bases between. This CDR3 spans 19 amino acids. CDR3 residues: CASSPFLEISGVPTDTQYF. In DNA, the CDR3 is TGTGCCAGCAGTCCCTTCCTCGAGATTAGCGGAGTCCCCACAGATACGCAGTATTTT.

This clonotype occurred many times. The J gene is TRBJ1-4, the V gene TRBV15, with D uncertain. Germline loops: CDR1 LNHNV, CDR2 YYDKDF (reference sequence). Trimming shortened V by 8 bases and J by 8 bases, and 18 bases separated the two germline ends. This CDR3 comprises 14 residues. CDR3 DNA: TGTGCCACCGAAGACTCTTATTCCGGGGAAAAACTGTTTTTT. This codes for CATEDSYSGEKLFF.

This clonotype appeared many times. In nucleotides, the CDR3 is TGTGCCAGCAGTGAGGGGACCTTCTCCTACGAGCAGTACTTC. Translation: CASSEGTFSYEQYF. The chain recombines TRBV2 with TRBJ2-7; the D gene could be TRBD1 or TRBD2 (5 bases each). This CDR3 is 14 amino acids long. V was shortened by 3 bases and J by 0 bases, with 9 bases between the two germline ends. The germline V gene encodes CDR1 SNHLY and CDR2 FYNNEI.

This clonotype was recorded many times. V gene TRBV28 combines with J gene TRBJ2-5; 7 nucleotides align to TRBD2. Germline lookup yields CDR1 MDHEN and CDR2 SYDVKM. The CDR3 is 15 amino acids. V gave up 6 bases and J gave up 5 bases; unmatched junction bases: 12. CDR3: CASSNSSGPWETQYF. The DNA of the CDR3 is TGTGCCAGCAGCAACTCTAGCGGTCCCTGGGAGACCCAGTACTTC.

There are many counts of this clonotype. V gene TRBV28 combines with J gene TRBJ1-2; 7 bases agree with TRBD1. The CDR3 is made up of 14 amino acids. Looked up from germline, CDR1 is MDHEN and CDR2 is SYDVKM. V was pared by 6 bases and J by 5 bases, with 9 bases of the junction left unmatched. Here the CDR3 DNA reads TGTGCCAGCAGACCGGCGGGACAGAAGTATGGCTACACCTTC. This sequence encodes CASRPAGQKYGYTF.

The chain uses TRBV4-2 and TRBJ2-4; 7 nucleotides line up with TRBD1. From germline, CDR1 is LGHNA and CDR2 YNFKEQ. CDR3 length: 14 residues. The J segment lost 5 bases and the V segment lost 1 base, leaving 2 bases of the junction unmatched. In DNA form, the CDR3 reads TGTGCCAGCAGCCAAGTTGGGACAGAAAACATTCAGTACTTC. Translation gives CASSQVGTENIQYF.